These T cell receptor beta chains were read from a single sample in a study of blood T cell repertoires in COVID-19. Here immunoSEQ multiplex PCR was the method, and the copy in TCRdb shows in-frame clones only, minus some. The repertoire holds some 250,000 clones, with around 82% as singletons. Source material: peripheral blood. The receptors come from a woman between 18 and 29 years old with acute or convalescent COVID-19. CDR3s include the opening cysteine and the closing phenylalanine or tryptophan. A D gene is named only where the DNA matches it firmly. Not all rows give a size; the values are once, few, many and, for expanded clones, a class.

CDR3nt: TGCGCCAGCAGTCAGCGGGAGGGGGACAACAATGAGCAGTTCTTC
CDR3aa: CASSQREGDNNEQFF
j_gene: TRBJ2-1
abundance: .
d_gene: TRBD2
v_gene: TRBV5-1

CDR3nt: TGTGCCAGCAGCCAAGTGGCAGGGGGCGCGTATGGCTACACCTTC
CDR3aa: CASSQVAGGAYGYTF
j_gene: TRBJ1-2
abundance: .
d_gene: TRBD1
v_gene: TRBV14

CDR3nt: TGCGCCAGCAGCCAAGATCCGCAAGGGGGCTACGATGAGCGGCAGTACTTC
CDR3aa: CASSQDPQGGYDERQYF
j_gene: TRBJ2-7
abundance: .
d_gene: TRBD1
v_gene: TRBV4-3

CDR3nt: TGTGCCAGCAGCCCAACAAGTGCACTAGCGGGGGAGGGAGGCTACAATGAGCAGTTCTTC
CDR3aa: CASSPTSALAGEGGYNEQFF
j_gene: TRBJ2-1
abundance: .
d_gene: TRBD2
v_gene: TRBV11-3

CDR3nt: TGTGCCAGCCTTACAGGGAATGGCTACACCTTC
CDR3aa: CASLTGNGYTF
j_gene: TRBJ1-2
abundance: .
d_gene: .
v_gene: TRBV19

CDR3nt: TGTGCCAGCAGCCCATTGCGCCGGCTAGCGGGAGCACAAGAGACCCAGTACTTC
CDR3aa: CASSPLRRLAGAQETQYF
j_gene: TRBJ2-5
abundance: .
d_gene: TRBD2
v_gene: TRBV5-6

CDR3nt: TGTGCCAGCAGCTTAGTGGGGGCGAGGAACACTGAAGCTTTCTTT
CDR3aa: CASSLVGARNTEAFF
j_gene: TRBJ1-1
abundance: .
d_gene: .
v_gene: TRBV7-6

CDR3nt: TGTGCCAGTAGTAGACACCCAGGACTAGCGGGAGGGCCTTCGAACACCGGGGAGCTGTTTTTT
CDR3aa: CASSRHPGLAGGPSNTGELFF
j_gene: TRBJ2-2
abundance: .
d_gene: TRBD2
v_gene: TRBV19

CDR3nt: TGCGCCAGCAGCCAAGGGCTTGGTGCGGGAGAACGGGAGACCCAGTACTTC
CDR3aa: CASSQGLGAGERETQYF
j_gene: TRBJ2-5
abundance: few
d_gene: TRBD2
v_gene: TRBV4-3

CDR3nt: TGTGCCAGCAGCCAAGGTCCCCTAGCGGTCCTTAGCTCCTACGAGCAGTACTTC
CDR3aa: CASSQGPLAVLSSYEQYF
j_gene: TRBJ2-7
abundance: .
d_gene: TRBD2
v_gene: TRBV3-1/TRBV3-2

CDR3nt: TGTGCCAGCAGCAACGGGGTAGATAGGTTTGCCTATGGCTACACCTTC
CDR3aa: CASSNGVDRFAYGYTF
j_gene: TRBJ1-2
abundance: .
d_gene: .
v_gene: TRBV7-6

CDR3nt: TGTGCCAGCAGCCCATTACAGGGGAATGCTAATGAAAAACTGTTTTTT
CDR3aa: CASSPLQGNANEKLFF
j_gene: TRBJ1-4
abundance: .
d_gene: TRBD1
v_gene: TRBV9

CDR3nt: TGTGCCACCCTTGGACCCCAGGAGCGGGGTACCGAGCAGTACTTC
CDR3aa: CATLGPQERGTEQYF
j_gene: TRBJ2-7
abundance: .
d_gene: TRBD2
v_gene: TRBV6-5

CDR3nt: TGTGCCAGCAGCAAAAGACTCCCTAGGTACGACGAGCAGTACTTC
CDR3aa: CASSKRLPRYDEQYF
j_gene: TRBJ2-7
abundance: .
d_gene: .
v_gene: TRBV27

CDR3nt: TGTGCCAGTACTATGGGGGCAACAACTGAAGCTTTCTTT
CDR3aa: CASTMGATTEAFF
j_gene: TRBJ1-1
abundance: .
d_gene: .
v_gene: TRBV19

CDR3nt: TGTGCCATCAGTGAAACAGGGATTCAGTACTTC
CDR3aa: CAISETGIQYF
j_gene: TRBJ2-5
abundance: .
d_gene: .
v_gene: TRBV10-3

CDR3nt: TGTGCCAGCAGCGTAGAATGGGGAGGAATGGCTTTCTTT
CDR3aa: CASSVEWGGMAFF
j_gene: TRBJ1-1
abundance: once
d_gene: .
v_gene: TRBV9

CDR3nt: TGTGCTAGTGGTTTGGAAAGACAGGTTAAGGCGTATGGCTACACCTTC
CDR3aa: CASGLERQVKAYGYTF
j_gene: TRBJ1-2
abundance: once
d_gene: .
v_gene: TRBV12-5

CDR3nt: TGTGCCAGTAGTCCGATGGGGACTAGCGGGATGAGGGAGACCCAGTACTTC
CDR3aa: CASSPMGTSGMRETQYF
j_gene: TRBJ2-5
abundance: .
d_gene: TRBD2
v_gene: TRBV19

CDR3nt: TGTGCCAGCAGTTTCAGGGTTAACTATGGCTACACCTTC
CDR3aa: CASSFRVNYGYTF
j_gene: TRBJ1-2
abundance: once
d_gene: .
v_gene: TRBV12-3/TRBV12-4

CDR3nt: TGTGCCAGCAGATCCGGGACAGGGGGCACCGAGCAGTACTTC
CDR3aa: CASRSGTGGTEQYF
j_gene: TRBJ2-7
abundance: few
d_gene: TRBD1
v_gene: TRBV27

CDR3nt: TGTGCCATCAGTGAGCAGGGGAGCTCCTATAATTCACCCCTCCACTTT
CDR3aa: CAISEQGSSYNSPLHF
j_gene: TRBJ1-6
abundance: .
d_gene: .
v_gene: TRBV10-3

CDR3nt: TGCGCCAGCAGCCAAGACATTAGCTCCTACGAGCAGTACTTC
CDR3aa: CASSQDISSYEQYF
j_gene: TRBJ2-7
abundance: once
d_gene: .
v_gene: TRBV4-3

CDR3nt: TGTGCCAGCAGTAAGACAGCATCGAACACCGGGGAGCTGTTTTTT
CDR3aa: CASSKTASNTGELFF
j_gene: TRBJ2-2
abundance: .
d_gene: .
v_gene: TRBV25-1

CDR3nt: TGTGCCAGCAGCCGGGGGGTTGAAAAACTGTTTTTT
CDR3aa: CASSRGVEKLFF
j_gene: TRBJ1-4
abundance: once
d_gene: .
v_gene: TRBV11-2

CDR3nt: TGCGCCAGCAGCCAAGGACCGGGACTAGCAAGCAATGAGCAGTTCTTC
CDR3aa: CASSQGPGLASNEQFF
j_gene: TRBJ2-1
abundance: .
d_gene: TRBD2
v_gene: TRBV4-1

CDR3nt: TGTGCCAGCAGCCAAGGGGCCCAGAGCTCCTACAATGAGCAGTTCTTC
CDR3aa: CASSQGAQSSYNEQFF
j_gene: TRBJ2-1
abundance: .
d_gene: .
v_gene: TRBV7-2

CDR3nt: TGTGCCAGCTCCCGGGACAGGGCGGGCACTGAAGCTTTCTTT
CDR3aa: CASSRDRAGTEAFF
j_gene: TRBJ1-1
abundance: .
d_gene: TRBD1
v_gene: TRBV7-2

CDR3nt: TGCGCCAGCAGCCCGGGACGGGGGGAGGGGACCTATGGCTACACCTTC
CDR3aa: CASSPGRGEGTYGYTF
j_gene: TRBJ1-2
abundance: few
d_gene: .
v_gene: TRBV4-3

CDR3nt: TGTGCCAGCTCACCCGTTCCCCAGGGGCTCTCCTACGAGCAGTACTTC
CDR3aa: CASSPVPQGLSYEQYF
j_gene: TRBJ2-7
abundance: .
d_gene: .
v_gene: TRBV18

CDR3nt: TGTGCCAGCAGCAATCTCCGGACTAGCGGTTCCTTCAGTGGAGATACGCAGTATTTT
CDR3aa: CASSNLRTSGSFSGDTQYF
j_gene: TRBJ2-3
abundance: .
d_gene: TRBD2
v_gene: TRBV5-6

CDR3nt: TGTGCCAGCATCCCCGCAGGGGAGCACACTGAAGCTTTCTTT
CDR3aa: CASIPAGEHTEAFF
j_gene: TRBJ1-1
abundance: .
d_gene: .
v_gene: TRBV25-1

CDR3nt: TGTGCCAGTAGTGCCTATACTAGCAACCAAGAGACCCAGTACTTC
CDR3aa: CASSAYTSNQETQYF
j_gene: TRBJ2-5
abundance: .
d_gene: .
v_gene: TRBV19

CDR3nt: TGTGCCAGCAGTGAAGATAGCGACATTCAGTACTTC
CDR3aa: CASSEDSDIQYF
j_gene: TRBJ2-4
abundance: once
d_gene: .
v_gene: TRBV2

CDR3nt: TGCGCCAGCTCACAGGGGCGCCGGGGGACCGGGGAGCTGTTTTTT
CDR3aa: CASSQGRRGTGELFF
j_gene: TRBJ2-2
abundance: once
d_gene: .
v_gene: TRBV4-3

CDR3nt: TGTGCCAGCAGTGACGCTAGCCGATCCTACGAGCAGTACTTC
CDR3aa: CASSDASRSYEQYF
j_gene: TRBJ2-7
abundance: .
d_gene: .
v_gene: TRBV2

CDR3nt: TGTGCCAGCAGCCCCCAGGGGGCGCTTGAAAAACTGTTTTTT
CDR3aa: CASSPQGALEKLFF
j_gene: TRBJ1-4
abundance: .
d_gene: TRBD1
v_gene: TRBV7-9

CDR3nt: TGCGCCAGCAGCCCCACAGGGATCAGAGGCGAGCAGTACTTC
CDR3aa: CASSPTGIRGEQYF
j_gene: TRBJ2-7
abundance: few
d_gene: .
v_gene: TRBV4-3

CDR3nt: TGTGCCAGCAGCGGCCGACTAGCGGGGGGGAATGAGCAGTTCTTC
CDR3aa: CASSGRLAGGNEQFF
j_gene: TRBJ2-1
abundance: .
d_gene: TRBD2
v_gene: TRBV9

CDR3nt: TGCAGCGTTGAAGAGTTGCCAGCACCGGGACAGGTGTCCCTCGGGGAGACCCAGTACTTC
CDR3aa: CSVEELPAPGQVSLGETQYF
j_gene: TRBJ2-5
abundance: .
d_gene: TRBD1
v_gene: TRBV29-1

CDR3nt: TGCGCCAGCAGCTCAAACCACGGACAGGGCTTCTCCTACGAGCAGTACTTC
CDR3aa: CASSSNHGQGFSYEQYF
j_gene: TRBJ2-7
abundance: once
d_gene: TRBD1
v_gene: TRBV5-1

CDR3nt: TGTGCCAGCAGCTTAGTGGCCCGACTAGCGATCGGTAATGAGCAGTTCTTC
CDR3aa: CASSLVARLAIGNEQFF
j_gene: TRBJ2-1
abundance: once
d_gene: TRBD2
v_gene: TRBV7-9

CDR3nt: TGTGCCATCAAAACTTCGGAGTCTTCTTACGAGCAGTACTTC
CDR3aa: CAIKTSESSYEQYF
j_gene: TRBJ2-7
abundance: .
d_gene: .
v_gene: TRBV10-3

CDR3nt: TGTGCCAGCAGTTTAAATCAGGGTAGGGTAGGCTATGGCTACACCTTC
CDR3aa: CASSLNQGRVGYGYTF
j_gene: TRBJ1-2
abundance: .
d_gene: .
v_gene: TRBV7-9

CDR3nt: TGTGCCACCTCACTAGCGGGAACAGATACGCAGTATTTT
CDR3aa: CATSLAGTDTQYF
j_gene: TRBJ2-3
abundance: .
d_gene: TRBD2
v_gene: TRBV24-1

CDR3nt: TGTGCCAGCAGCTTAGCGCACCCAAAGGGGGAAAAACTGTTTTTT
CDR3aa: CASSLAHPKGEKLFF
j_gene: TRBJ1-4
abundance: .
d_gene: .
v_gene: TRBV7-9

CDR3nt: TGTGCCAGCAGTATAGGGGATCAGAACACTGAAGCTTTCTTT
CDR3aa: CASSIGDQNTEAFF
j_gene: TRBJ1-1
abundance: .
d_gene: .
v_gene: TRBV27

CDR3nt: TGTGCCAGCAGCTTTTTGGGACAGGGGGCGCATGGTGAAGCTTTCTTT
CDR3aa: CASSFLGQGAHGEAFF
j_gene: TRBJ1-1
abundance: .
d_gene: TRBD1
v_gene: TRBV7-6

CDR3nt: TGTGCCAGCAGCTCCCCAATAGCGGGAGGCTACGAGCAGTACTTC
CDR3aa: CASSSPIAGGYEQYF
j_gene: TRBJ2-7
abundance: .
d_gene: TRBD2
v_gene: TRBV7-9

CDR3nt: TGTGCCAGCAGTCCTAGACAGGGCCACACAGATACGCAGTATTTT
CDR3aa: CASSPRQGHTDTQYF
j_gene: TRBJ2-3
abundance: .
d_gene: TRBD1
v_gene: TRBV6-5

CDR3nt: TGTGCCAGCAGTGCGGATAGCGGCACAGATACGCAGTATTTT
CDR3aa: CASSADSGTDTQYF
j_gene: TRBJ2-3
abundance: .
d_gene: .
v_gene: TRBV6-4

CDR3nt: TGTGCCAGCAGTTTAAGCGGGAGGGCGGGAGATACGCAGTATTTT
CDR3aa: CASSLSGRAGDTQYF
j_gene: TRBJ2-3
abundance: .
d_gene: TRBD2
v_gene: TRBV6-5

CDR3nt: TGTGCCACCAGTGTCGGGGGATTGAACACTGAAGCTTTCTTT
CDR3aa: CATSVGGLNTEAFF
j_gene: TRBJ1-1
abundance: .
d_gene: .
v_gene: TRBV24-1

CDR3nt: TGTGCCAGTAGTACACCGGGACAGGGAAGGGAAGATACGCAGTATTTT
CDR3aa: CASSTPGQGREDTQYF
j_gene: TRBJ2-3
abundance: .
d_gene: TRBD1
v_gene: TRBV19

CDR3nt: TGTGCCAGCAGCTTCGACAGGGACTATGGCTACACCTTC
CDR3aa: CASSFDRDYGYTF
j_gene: TRBJ1-2
abundance: .
d_gene: TRBD1
v_gene: TRBV7-2

CDR3nt: TGTGCCAGCAGAGGAGACAGAGGCTACAATCAGCCCCAGCATTTT
CDR3aa: CASRGDRGYNQPQHF
j_gene: TRBJ1-5
abundance: .
d_gene: .
v_gene: TRBV6-5